The next 23 T cell receptor beta chains were all read from a single sample in a study of T cell responses to AZD1222 COVID-19 vaccine. Method: immunoSEQ multiplex PCR; TCRdb's copy keeps in-frame clones and lacks some. The data contain about 86,000 clones, approximately 88% of them singletons. The sample was peripheral blood, taken 28 days after the second AZD1222 dose. These receptor sequences come from an adult who received the AZD1222 COVID-19 vaccine.

The genes are TRBV7-9 and TRBJ1-6, with 10 bases identical to TRBD1. Germline V CDR1 and CDR2: SEHNR, FQNEAQ (reference sequence). The CDR3 is made up of 17 amino acids. V shed 5 bases, J shed 6 bases, and the junction held 10 bases outside the gene matches. For the CDR3, the DNA is TGTGCCAGCAGCCCTACCCGGACAGGGGGTGGTAATTCACCCCTCCACTTT. Translating gives CASSPTRTGGGNSPLHF.

The chain is built from TRBV12-5 and TRBJ1-5; tentative D call: TRBD1 (6 bases). This CDR3 has 16 residues. V was shortened by 6 bases and J by 5 bases, with 20 bases between the two germline ends. Per the germline V gene, CDR1 is LGHNT and CDR2 is FRNRAP. For the CDR3, the DNA is TGTGCTAGTGGCCGGGCTGCACAGGGTGACGATCAGCCCCAGCATTTT. Translated, it gives CASGRAAQGDDQPQHF. Looking up the rest from reference TRBV12-5 and TRBJ1-5 gives the full variable domain: DARVTQTPRHKVTEMGQEVTMRCQPILGHNTVFWYRQTMMQGLELLAYFRNRAPLDDSGMPKDRFSAEMPDATLATLKIQPSEPRDSAVYFCASGRAAQGDDQPQHFGDGTRLSIL.

The chain employs TRBV5-1 and TRBJ2-2, with D perhaps TRBD1 (6 bases). Germline V CDR1 and CDR2: SGHRS, YFSETQ. This CDR3 has 16 residues. Trimming stripped 7 bases from V and 1 base from J, with 17 bases between. The CDR3 coding sequence is TGCGCCAGCCGCCCCGACGGGACACTGAACACCGGGGAGCTGTTTTTT. It translates to CASRPDGTLNTGELFF.

The V and J genes are TRBV7-3 and TRBJ2-2, with 13 bases aligning to TRBD2. With V trimmed by 5 bases and J by 5 bases, 11 bases remained unmatched. The CDR3 sequence is 18 residues long. Germline CDR1 reads SGHTA; CDR2 reads FQGTGA. The DNA for the CDR3 is TGTGCCAGCAGCCCATCAGGACTAGCGGGAGAAAAGACCGGGGAGCTGTTTTTT. Amino acids: CASSPSGLAGEKTGELFF.

This chain uses TRBV6-5 with TRBJ2-7; 10 bases are shared with TRBD2. Trimming at V came to 6 bases and at J to 6 bases, leaving 11 bases not matched to a gene. Germline CDR1 is MNHEY and CDR2 is SVGAGI. This CDR3 is 15 amino acids long. DNA for the CDR3: TGTGCCAGCAGGGTAGGACTAGCGGCCGTCCGCGAGCAGTACTTC. This translates into CASRVGLAAVREQYF.

The chain employs TRBV11-2 and TRBJ1-5, with D possibly being TRBD1 (6 bases). The V gene lost 5 bases and the J gene lost 4 bases, with 24 bases spanning the gap. Germline CDR1 and CDR2: SGHAT and FQNNGV. CDR3 length equals 18 residues. The DNA of the CDR3 is TGTGCCAGCAGCCTAGGATATGGGTCAGGGGTAGGTAATCAGCCCCAGCATTTT. Translation: CASSLGYGSGVGNQPQHF. Full variable domain (remainder filled in from reference TRBV11-2 and TRBJ1-5): EAGVAQSPRYKIIEKRQSVAFWCNPISGHATLYWYQQILGQGPKLLIQFQNNGVVDDSQLPKDRFSAERLKGVDSTLKIQPAKLEDSAVYLCASSLGYGSGVGNQPQHFGDGTRLSIL.

This chain links TRBV4-3 with TRBJ1-5, with 7 bases that match TRBD1. V dropped 0 bases and J dropped 6; count of bases not matched to a gene: 5. This CDR3 has 15 residues. Germline V lookup: CDR1 LGHNA, CDR2 YSLEER. CDR3 protein: CASSQDRGSVQPQHF. The CDR3 DNA is TGCGCCAGCAGCCAAGACAGGGGGAGTGTTCAGCCCCAGCATTTT.

This chain uses TRBV13 with TRBJ2-3; unclear D gene. CDR3 length: 12 residues. Looked up from germline, CDR1 is PRHDT and CDR2 is FYEKMQ (reference sequence). V dropped 3 bases and J dropped 0 bases, with 1 base sitting between them. CDR3 in amino acids: CASSFSTDTQYF. DNA of the CDR3: TGTGCCAGCAGCTTTAGCACAGATACGCAGTATTTT.

V gene TRBV2 combines with J gene TRBJ2-2; perhaps D is TRBD1 or TRBD2 (5 bases each). The CDR3 spans 15 residues. The V end was cut by 5 bases, the J end by 3 bases, with 13 bases between. Germline CDR1 SNHLY, CDR2 FYNNEI. The CDR3 nucleotides are TGTGCCAGCAGTCCCGGGACCCGGCACACCGGGGAGCTGTTTTTT. Amino acid sequence: CASSPGTRHTGELFF.

The J gene is TRBJ1-5, the V gene TRBV19; D remains ambiguous. This CDR3 is 15 amino acids long. Germline V gene lookup returns CDR1 LNHDA and CDR2 SQIVND (reference sequence). The germline V and J ends were trimmed by 3 bases and 0 bases, with 9 bases remaining between them. For the CDR3, the DNA is TGTGCCAGTAGTATTTCGATGGTTAGCAATCAGCCCCAGCATTTT. This gives the protein CASSISMVSNQPQHF.

The chain links TRBV5-4 to TRBJ1-1; no reliable D call. The CDR3 runs to 14 residues. V was pared by 0 bases and J by 3 bases, with 9 bases between. Germline V gene sequence: CDR1 SGHNT, CDR2 YYREEE (reference sequence). CDR3 sequence reads: CASSLAGGDTEAFF. Written as DNA, the CDR3 is TGTGCCAGCAGCTTGGCGGGTGGGGACACTGAAGCTTTCTTT.

This clone came up once. The V gene is TRBV19, the J gene TRBJ1-6, with TRBD1 identical over 7 bases. Per the germline V gene, CDR1 is LNHDA and CDR2 is SQIVND (reference sequence). This CDR3 comprises 14 residues. The junction had 6 bases not matched to a gene; V was cut back by 6 bases and J by 7 bases. In DNA, the CDR3 is TGTGCCAGTAGGGCGGGGACAGAAAATTCACCCCTCCACTTT. This gives the protein CASRAGTENSPLHF.

The rearrangement uses TRBV9 and TRBJ2-1, with 8 nucleotides matching TRBD2. The germline CDR1 and CDR2 sequences are SGDLS and YYNGEE. The CDR3 is made up of 17 amino acids. V shed 5 bases and J 10 bases; nucleotides not matched to a gene: 20. DNA of the CDR3: TGTGCCAGCAGTGTCGAGAGAGCGGGAGCGCCCCGCGAGGAGCAGTTCTTC. Protein sequence: CASSVERAGAPREEQFF. Together with reference TRBV9 and TRBJ2-1, the CDR3 gives the full variable domain: DSGVTQTPKHLITATGQRVTLRCSPRSGDLSVYWYQQSLDQGLQFLIQYYNGEERAKGNILERFSAQQFPDLHSELNLSSLELGDSALYFCASSVERAGAPREEQFFGPGTRLTVL.

V usage is TRBV11-2 and J usage is TRBJ1-2; D might be TRBD1 (6 bases). V shed 1 base and J shed 4 bases, with 13 bases lying between them. CDR1 is SGHAT and CDR2 is FQNNGV in the germline V gene. The CDR3 extends over 15 amino acids. The CDR3 nucleotides read TGTGCCAGCAGCTTAGCGGGGGCGCAAGGCTATGGCTACACCTTC. As protein: CASSLAGAQGYGYTF.

V gene TRBV6-2 or TRBV6-3 combines with J gene TRBJ2-7; 8 positions match TRBD2. Germline CDR1 and CDR2: MNHEY and SVGEGT. The CDR3 runs 14 residues. J lost 0 bases, V lost 2 bases, and 0 bases had no gene match. In DNA form, the CDR3 reads TGTGCCAGCAGTTACGGGACTAGCTCCTACGAGCAGTACTTC. Translation: CASSYGTSSYEQYF.

V and J are TRBV5-6 and TRBJ1-5; D call uncertain. V was trimmed by 5 bases and J by 11 bases, leaving 14 bases between them. Germline-derived CDR1 and CDR2 are SGHDT and YYEEEE. The length of the CDR3 is 12 residues. CDR3 sequence reads: CASSRLNQAQHF. CDR3 DNA sequence: TGTGCCAGCAGTCGGCTTAATCAAGCCCAGCATTTT.

This chain joins TRBV9 and TRBJ2-2, with D perhaps matching TRBD1 or TRBD2 (6 bases each). V was cut by 0 bases and J by 4 bases, with 10 bases left in between. Germline V CDR1 and CDR2: SGDLS, YYNGEE. The CDR3 is 15 residues long. The CDR3 nucleotides are TGTGCCAGCAGCGTAGGAGGGGGGCGCACCGGGGAGCTGTTTTTT. It codes for CASSVGGGRTGELFF.

The V and J genes are TRBV4-1 and TRBJ2-5; the match to TRBD2 covers 7 bases. From germline, CDR1 is MGHRA and CDR2 YSYEKL. V shed 1 base and J 0 bases; nucleotides not matched to a gene: 2. This CDR3 spans 15 amino acids. The CDR3 nucleotides read TGCGCCAGCAGCCAAGTGGGGGGGTACCAAGAGACCCAGTACTTC. Translated: CASSQVGGYQETQYF.

CDR3 in amino acids: CASSMGGNNEKLFF. CDR3 nucleotide sequence: TGTGCCAGTAGTATGGGGGGAAATAATGAAAAACTGTTTTTT. This sequence joins TRBV19 and TRBJ1-4; weak D call: TRBD1 (5 bases). The germline gives CDR1 LNHDA, CDR2 SQIVND (reference sequence). V shed 3 bases and J shed 4 bases, with 9 bases lying between them. CDR3 length equals 14 residues.

The rearrangement links TRBV12-3 or TRBV12-4 to TRBJ1-2; D may be TRBD1 (6 bases). Trimming stripped 7 bases from V and 4 bases from J, with 13 bases between. The CDR3 consists of 13 residues. Here the CDR3 DNA reads TGTGCCAGCACTGGGAAGGGGGGCTATGGCTACACCTTC. It is translated as CASTGKGGYGYTF.

This chain joins TRBV11-3 and TRBJ1-4; weak D call: TRBD1 (6 bases). CDR1 is SGHNT, CDR2 YENEEA, per germline. There are 14 residues in the CDR3. Trimming shortened V by 5 bases and J by 4 bases, and 11 bases separated the two germline ends. The CDR3: CASSDRTVNEKLFF. The CDR3 DNA is TGTGCCAGCAGCGATAGGACAGTTAATGAAAAACTGTTTTTT. Full variable domain (missing parts from reference TRBV11-3 and TRBJ1-4): EAGVVQSPRYKIIEKKQPVAFWCNPISGHNTLYWYLQNLGQGPELLIRYENEEAVDDSQLPKDRFSAERLKGVDSTLKIQPAELGDSAVYLCASSDRTVNEKLFFGSGTQLSVL.

This clone was observed a single time. V is TRBV5-1 and J is TRBJ2-1, with D possibly TRBD2 on 5 matching bases. The germline V gene encodes CDR1 SGHRS and CDR2 YFSETQ. CDR3 length: 15 amino acids. V was cut by 7 bases and J by 0 bases, with 14 bases left in between. The CDR3 DNA sequence: TGCGCCAGCTCCGAGGGCGTTAACTCCTACAATGAGCAGTTCTTC. As protein: CASSEGVNSYNEQFF.

The chain couples TRBV6-5 to TRBJ1-1; D is perhaps TRBD1 (5 bases). The CDR3 covers 15 residues. In germline, CDR1 is MNHEY, CDR2 SVGAGI. Trimming shortened V by 2 bases and J by 1 base, and 11 bases separated the two germline ends. In DNA form, the CDR3 reads TGTGCCAGCAGTTACGCCGGGACGGCGAACACTGAAGCTTTCTTT. Translation: CASSYAGTANTEAFF.